This TCR beta chain is drawn from a study of T cell responses to AZD1222 COVID-19 vaccine. Study-level information: Samples with a second dose at about 4 or about 12 weeks were pooled together. Overall study findings and caveats: A reported finding is that nearly half of spike-specific TCRs target unmutated variant regions. Spike-spanning, vaccine-associated CD4 TCRs were dominant at 160-218 and 743-854. After the peak T cell response, and only then, were repertoires sampled.

The germline gives CDR1 MNHEY, CDR2 SVGEGT. The CDR3 has 16 residues. With 2 bases removed from V and 8 bases from J, the gap between germline ends came to 21 bases. Generated by immunoSEQ multiplex PCR, the TCRdb table keeps only in-frame clones and is missing some. The sample contains about 110,000 clones, about 86% of which appear only once. Worth noting for this clone: Its target is not known.

The starting material was peripheral blood, obtained on day 0 of AZD1222 vaccination. The V gene is TRBV6-2 or TRBV6-3, the J gene TRBJ1-2; D uncertain. The receptor's source is an adult in good health. CDR3 sequence: CASSYDGVGSPSGYTF. CDR3 nucleotide sequence: TGTGCCAGCAGTTACGACGGGGTCGGGTCCCCGAGCGGCTACACCTTC.